Below are 10 T cell receptor beta chains sequenced from a single sample in a study of T cell responses to AZD1222 COVID-19 vaccine. The table came from immunoSEQ multiplex PCR; TCRdb's copy has only in-frame clones and leaves some out. This table has 95,000 to 100,000 clones, 84% appearing once. The sequencing here drew on peripheral blood, taken 28 days after the second AZD1222 dose. The receptors come from an adult who received the AZD1222 COVID-19 vaccine.

J is TRBJ1-1 and V is TRBV7-7; D is possibly TRBD1 (5 bases). This CDR3 comprises 12 residues. Trimming removed 5 bases at V and 8 bases at J, with 12 bases between. CDR1 and CDR2 (germline): SSHAT, FNYEAQ (reference sequence). In DNA form, the CDR3 reads TGTGCCAGCAGCCGGGGCCAGGGAGAAGCTTTCTTT. This encodes CASSRGQGEAFF.

The chain combines TRBV10-3 with TRBJ1-1; a possible D gene is TRBD1 (6 bases). The V gene's germline CDR1 is ENHRY and CDR2 SYGVKD. Trimming removed 9 bases at V and 2 bases at J, with 13 bases between. The CDR3 has 13 residues. Here the CDR3 reads CAMAGQPNTEAFF. The CDR3 DNA sequence: TGTGCCATGGCCGGACAGCCAAACACTGAAGCTTTCTTT.

The gene calls are TRBV7-9 and TRBJ1-6, with 8 bases that match TRBD1. V shed 4 bases, J shed 1 base, and the junction held 9 bases outside the gene matches. This CDR3 is 18 amino acids long. Germline CDR1 and CDR2: SEHNR and FQNEAQ (reference sequence). CDR3 region: CASSSERGQGSYNSPLHF. The CDR3, as DNA: TGTGCCAGCAGCTCCGAACGAGGACAGGGTTCCTATAATTCACCCCTCCACTTT.

This chain joins TRBV7-2 and TRBJ1-1; 9 bases are a match to TRBD1. The CDR3 is 13 residues long. Unmatched junction bases numbered 4, after V lost 5 bases and J lost 6 bases. Germline V lookup: CDR1 SGHTA, CDR2 FQGNSA. CDR3 sequence (DNA): TGTGCCAGCAGCCGGGACAGGGCAGCTGAAGCTTTCTTT. It is translated as CASSRDRAAEAFF. Full variable domain (rest looked up from reference TRBV7-2 and TRBJ1-1): GAGVSQSPSNKVTEKGKDVELRCDPISGHTALYWYRQSLGQGLEFLIYFQGNSAPDKSGLPSDRFSAERTGGSVSTLTIQRTQQEDSAVYLCASSRDRAAEAFFGQGTRLTVV.

The V call is TRBV18, the J call TRBJ1-6; D possibly corresponds to TRBD1 (5 bases). Per the germline V gene, CDR1 is KGHSH and CDR2 is LQKENI. CDR3 length equals 15 residues. With 3 bases removed from V and 5 bases from J, the gap between germline ends came to 11 bases. Here the CDR3 DNA reads TGTGCCAGCTCACCCAATGACAGCCATAATTCACCCCTCCACTTT. Residues: CASSPNDSHNSPLHF.

The chain uses TRBV27 and TRBJ2-2, with D possibly matching TRBD1 (6 bases). Germline CDR1 MNHEY, CDR2 SMNVEV (reference sequence). CDR3 length: 17 residues. V shed 8 bases and J shed 3 bases, with 22 bases lying between them. The CDR3 is CASSSNRGTGHTGELFF. Written as DNA, the CDR3 is TGTGCCAGCTCCTCCAACCGCGGCACAGGGCACACCGGGGAGCTGTTTTTT.

The V call is TRBV5-1, the J call TRBJ1-1, with TRBD1 as a possible D gene (5 bases). This CDR3 is built from 13 residues. The V end was cut by 0 bases, the J end by 5 bases, with 8 bases between. CDR1 is SGHRS and CDR2 is YFSETQ in the germline V gene. CDR3: CASSLAEGTEAFF. The CDR3 bases are TGCGCCAGCAGCTTGGCGGAGGGGACTGAAGCTTTCTTT.

The DNA of the CDR3 is TGTGCCAGCAGCCCCGGGACAGGAGGCCTGTTTTTT. This translates into CASSPGTGGLFF. The chain joins TRBV7-3 to TRBJ2-2, with TRBD1 identical over 8 bases. After removal of 5 bases from V and 14 bases from J, the junction contained 7 bases not matched to a gene. The germline V gene has CDR1 SGHTA and CDR2 FQGTGA. This CDR3 region has 12 residues.

This chain joins TRBV30 and TRBJ1-2; D is ambiguous. With 0 bases removed from V and 3 bases from J, the gap between germline ends came to 11 bases. CDR3 length: 14 amino acids. Germline CDR1 GTSNPN, CDR2 SVGIG (reference sequence). CDR3 amino acids: CAWSVSEGYYGYTF. The CDR3 bases are TGTGCCTGGAGTGTGAGCGAGGGTTACTATGGCTACACCTTC.

This chain uses TRBV19 with TRBJ2-1; TRBD2 might be the D (6 bases). Between the trimmed V and J ends, which lost 2 bases and 7 bases, there was a span of 12 bases. The CDR3 is made up of 14 amino acids. Germline CDR1 LNHDA, CDR2 SQIVND (reference sequence). This CDR3 reads CASSIRSLANEQFF. CDR3 in DNA: TGTGCCAGTAGTATACGGAGTCTAGCGAATGAGCAGTTCTTC.